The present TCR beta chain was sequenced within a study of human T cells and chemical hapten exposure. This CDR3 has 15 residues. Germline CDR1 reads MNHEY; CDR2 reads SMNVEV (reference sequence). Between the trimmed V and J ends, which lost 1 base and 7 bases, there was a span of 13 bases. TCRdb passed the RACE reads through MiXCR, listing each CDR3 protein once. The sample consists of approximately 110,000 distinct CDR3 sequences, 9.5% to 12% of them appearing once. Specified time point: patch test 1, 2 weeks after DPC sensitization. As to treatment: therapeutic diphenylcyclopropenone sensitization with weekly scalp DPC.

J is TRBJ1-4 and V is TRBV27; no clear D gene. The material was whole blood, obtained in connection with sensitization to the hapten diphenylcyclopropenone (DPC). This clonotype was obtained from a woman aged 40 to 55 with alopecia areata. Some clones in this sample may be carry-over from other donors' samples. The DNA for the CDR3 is TGTGCCAGCAGTTTATTGGGGAGAAAGGGTGAAAAACTGTTTTTT. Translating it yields CASSLLGRKGEKLFF.